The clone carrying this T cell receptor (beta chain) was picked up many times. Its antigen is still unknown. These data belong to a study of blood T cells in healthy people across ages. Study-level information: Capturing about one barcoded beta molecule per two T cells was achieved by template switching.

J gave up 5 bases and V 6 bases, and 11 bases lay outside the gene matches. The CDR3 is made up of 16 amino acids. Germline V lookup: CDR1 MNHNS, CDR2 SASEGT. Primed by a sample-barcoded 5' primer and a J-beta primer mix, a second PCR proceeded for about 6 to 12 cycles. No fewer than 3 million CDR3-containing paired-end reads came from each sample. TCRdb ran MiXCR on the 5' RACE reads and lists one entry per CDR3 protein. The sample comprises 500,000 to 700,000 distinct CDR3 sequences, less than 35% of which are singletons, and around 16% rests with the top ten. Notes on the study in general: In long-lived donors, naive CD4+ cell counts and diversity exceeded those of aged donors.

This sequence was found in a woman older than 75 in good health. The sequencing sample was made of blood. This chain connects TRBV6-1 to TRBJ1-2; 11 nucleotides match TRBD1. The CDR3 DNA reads TGTGCCAGCAGCCGCGGTGGACAGGGGGCCTCGTATGGCTACACCTTC. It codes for CASSRGGQGASYGYTF.